This T cell receptor beta chain was profiled in a study of OX40 agonist ivuxolimab in advanced cancers. Turning to the overall study: Ivuxolimab was an agonistic, fully human IgG2 monoclonal antibody directed against OX40 (CD134), a costimulatory receptor. Intravenous ivuxolimab was administered to patients every 2 weeks at six dose levels: 0.01, 0.1, 0.3, 1.5, 3 and 10 mg/kg. Of the approximately 50 dose-escalation patients, hepatocellular carcinoma was present in approximately 20, melanoma in approximately 15, renal cell carcinoma in 9 and head and neck cancer in 9. A male proportion of nearly 85% and a mean age of about 60 years, ranging from about 20 to 85, were recorded for the dose-escalation cohort. Patients were allowed to have had prior anti-PD-1, anti-PD-L1 or anti-CTLA-4 therapy, and 30% to 50% of the dose-escalation patients had previously received checkpoint inhibitors. Partial responses occurred in three dose-escalation patients: two with cutaneous melanoma and one with hepatocellular carcinoma. The point of sequencing TCRbeta in the periphery was to test whether ivuxolimab changed TCR sequence diversity and drove clonal T-cell expansion. The paper describes the monotherapy dose-escalation part (N = 52 patients) of the phase I trial of ivuxolimab. Beyond this particular receptor, the publication reports: At doses of 0.1 to 3.0 mg/kg, clonal expansion of both CD4+ and CD8+ T cells in blood was seen between baseline and week 6. After ivuxolimab, expanded clones were on average more numerous among CD8+ T cells than among CD4+ T cells. Low levels of normalized T-cell clonal expansion were also seen in some nonresponding patients. Which antigens the clonally expanded peripheral T cells were specific for was not determined. In partial responders in the 0.1-3.0 mg/kg groups, normalized peripheral clonal expansion was found to be among the lowest, especially among CD8+ T cells.

The trial excluded patients who had a history of autoimmune disease or who were on systemic immunosuppression. Peripheral blood for TCR sequencing was collected from all dose cohorts at baseline, on cycle 4 day 1, and on cycle 7 day 1. Samples came from an open-label, multicenter, first-in-human phase I dose-escalation trial of ivuxolimab. Adults with locally advanced or metastatic head and neck squamous cell, hepatocellular, melanoma or renal cell carcinoma were enrolled in the trial. Before TCR sequencing, CD4+ T cells and CD8+ T cells were sorted from peripheral blood as separate populations. In its sample, this clone was seen a few times. Its target antigen remains unknown. No base quality values were provided; no much bigger clone lies one nucleotide off. Genomic DNA was extracted from sorted cells for sequencing of the TCRbeta CDR3 region. The immunoSEQ Assay was used for sequencing of TCRbeta CDR3 regions. The source is immuneACCESS, and TCRdb retained only in-frame sequences with V and J called. Part of the clones is not carried over; for the studies checked, unresolved V genes explain less than half of this, and the remainder is unexplained. The sample table contains around 65,000 clones; only one count was recorded for around 80% of them. The ten top clones hold roughly 2.4% of the sample.

Sequenced here: CD4+ or CD8+ T cells sorted from blood, sampled in a trial of the OX40 agonist ivuxolimab. This receptor was obtained from an adult with an advanced solid tumor such as melanoma, head and neck, liver or kidney cancer.

The CDR3 has the sequence CASSFEIEAFF. The nucleotide sequence is given as TGTGCCAGCAGCTTTGAGATCGAAGCTTTCTTT. The rearranged segments are TRBV7-9 and TRBJ1-1; there is no confident call for the D gene. Taken from cysteine to phenylalanine, the CDR3 has 11 residues. The only DNA kept is the CDR3, 33 bases in frame from the first base. At the junction V is shortened by 3 bases and J by 8 bases, with 7 bases in between. CDR1 and CDR2, looked up from the germline V gene (reference sequence), are SEHNR and FQNEAQ.